This T cell receptor beta chain emerged from a study of beta chain features in type 1 diabetes. General study points: TCRB CDR3s were moderately but significantly shorter in Type 1 diabetes patients in all four CD4+ subsets.

cDNA synthesis used the whole RNA isolate, giving expressed TCRB sequences. Some clones are missing from TCRdb's copy, which holds only in-frame ones; the method was immunoSEQ multiplex PCR. The repertoire consists of 100,000 to 150,000 clones, with approximately 15% occurring once and the leading ten covering 2% to 3%. Germline-derived CDR1 and CDR2 are SGHRS and YFSETQ. The V and J ends lost 6 bases and 1 base, in that order; junction bases with no gene match: 12. The CDR3 consists of 17 residues. CD45RO/CCR7/CD25/CD127/CD95/CD27 sorting isolated CD4+ naive, central memory, regulatory and stem cell-like memory cells. This clone was seen more than once but under ten times. What it binds is not known.

Specimen: central memory CD4+ T cells from blood. The chain is built from TRBV5-1 and TRBJ2-5, with 10 bases identical to TRBD2. The receptor comes from a man between 18 and 29 years old with type 1 diabetes. The CDR3 sequence: CASTRTGLAGVQETQYF. For the CDR3, the DNA is TGCGCCAGCACCCGAACGGGGCTAGCGGGGGTCCAAGAGACCCAGTACTTC. The variable domain in full, with the rest retrieved from reference TRBV5-1 and TRBJ2-5, is KAGVTQTPRYLIKTRGQQVTLSCSPISGHRSVSWYQQTPGQGLQFLFEYFSETQRNKGNFPGRFSGRQFSNSRSEMNVSTLELGDSALYLCASTRTGLAGVQETQYFGPGTRLLVL.